This T cell receptor beta chain was sequenced in a study of breast tumors, draining lymph nodes, adjacent tissues. This clonotype qualifies as medium-sized (0.01 to 0.1%). The antigen is unknown. Each CDR3 protein gets one entry after TCRdb re-called the multiplex PCR reads with MiXCR. The table includes about 20,000 distinct CDR3 sequences, approximately 51% detected once. Broader study findings: That most tumor T cells come from lymph nodes remained unproven. Most tumor T cells seemingly derive from lymph node, then expand in tumor. Tumors had less TCR diversity than lymph nodes, more than nontumor tissue.

The CDR3 sequence is 10 residues long. Between the trimmed V and J ends, which lost 1 base and 4 bases, there was a span of 2 bases. CDR1 is DFQATT, CDR2 SNEGSKA, per germline (reference sequence). This chain links TRBV20-1 with TRBJ2-7; D remains unclear. Input material: breast tumor tissue. The origin of this receptor is a female donor with breast cancer. Some clones in this sample may be carry-over from other donors' samples. The CDR3 nucleotides read TGCAGTGCTAGAGGATACGAGCAGTACTTC. Amino acids: CSARGYEQYF.